A single sample gave rise to the 10 T cell receptor beta chains below, sequenced in a study of T-cell memory formation after mild COVID-19. Using its own MiXCR run on the 5' RACE reads, TCRdb lists one record per CDR3 protein. The data contain 190,000 or so distinct CDR3 sequences, roughly 23% of them singletons. The sample was PBMCs or a T cell subset sorted from them (not recorded which). These receptor sequences come from an adult woman who had mild COVID-19 (a few samples of this study predate the infection). Cell type and time point are not known.

The rearrangement uses TRBV27 and TRBJ1-1; a weak D match, TRBD1 (6 bases). Between the trimmed V and J ends, which lost 5 bases and 0 bases, there was a span of 13 bases. Germline V gives CDR1 MNHEY, CDR2 SMNVEV (reference sequence). CDR3 length: 15 residues. CDR3: CASSITGSVNTEAFF. In DNA form, the CDR3 reads TGTGCCAGCAGTATAACAGGGTCGGTGAACACTGAAGCTTTCTTT.

V and J are TRBV9 and TRBJ1-2; D might be TRBD1 (5 bases). Germline-derived CDR1 and CDR2 are SGDLS and YYNGEE. The CDR3 length is 14 residues. V was cut by 0 bases and J by 6 bases, with 12 bases left in between. CDR3 sequence (DNA): TGTGCCAGCAGCGTAGCTGACAGTCCAAATGGCTACACCTTC. Protein: CASSVADSPNGYTF. Together with reference TRBV9 and TRBJ1-2, the CDR3 gives the full variable domain: DSGVTQTPKHLITATGQRVTLRCSPRSGDLSVYWYQQSLDQGLQFLIQYYNGEERAKGNILERFSAQQFPDLHSELNLSSLELGDSALYFCASSVADSPNGYTFGSGTRLTVV.

The chain combines TRBV24-1 with TRBJ2-7; D could derive from TRBD1 or TRBD2 (5 bases each). This CDR3 comprises 14 residues. Trimming left V 7 bases short and J 5 bases short, with 17 bases between. Germline-derived CDR1 and CDR2 are KGHDR and SFDVKD. The CDR3, as DNA: TGTGCCACCAGCCCCGGGACCTCGGAGGACGAGCAGTACTTC. Its translation: CATSPGTSEDEQYF.

This clonotype appeared a few times. The V and J genes are TRBV29-1 and TRBJ2-7; 7 bases map to TRBD2. Germline values: CDR1 SQVTM, CDR2 ANQGSEA. This CDR3 spans 15 amino acids. V dropped 2 bases and J dropped 2; count of bases not matched to a gene: 9. CDR3: CSVETTTSATYEQYF. CDR3 nucleotide sequence: TGCAGCGTTGAAACCACAACTAGCGCGACCTACGAGCAGTACTTC.

This chain uses TRBV19 with TRBJ2-1; TRBD2 agrees at 8 bases. After removal of 1 base from V and 1 base from J, the junction contained 3 bases not matched to a gene. Germline CDR1 LNHDA, CDR2 SQIVND (reference sequence). The CDR3 extends over 16 amino acids. The CDR3 DNA reads as TGTGCCAGTAGTATAGTAGCGGGACGGTCCTACAATGAGCAGTTCTTC. Its translation is CASSIVAGRSYNEQFF.

This clonotype has more than one count but fewer than ten. This chain joins TRBV30 and TRBJ2-7, with D maybe TRBD1 (5 bases). CDR1 and CDR2 (germline): GTSNPN, SVGIG (reference sequence). The CDR3 length is 15 residues. Trimming removed 0 bases at V and 2 bases at J, with 14 bases between. CDR3 sequence: CAWSVDTYRPYEQYF. The CDR3 DNA follows: TGTGCCTGGAGTGTGGACACGTACCGACCCTACGAGCAGTACTTC.

This clonotype was observed a few times. This sequence joins TRBV7-3 and TRBJ2-3; 8 bases are a match to TRBD2. The CDR3 spans 14 residues. CDR1 is SGHTA, CDR2 FQGTGA, per germline. V lost 5 bases to trimming and J lost 2 bases; unmatched junction nucleotides: 3. In nucleotides, the CDR3 is TGTGCCAGCAGCCCGGGGGGGCCCACAGATACGCAGTATTTT. Its translation is CASSPGGPTDTQYF.

This clonotype has a handful of counts. The chain combines TRBV20-1 with TRBJ1-2, with 11 bases identical to TRBD1. Germline CDR1 DFQATT, CDR2 SNEGSKA (reference sequence). This CDR3 has 16 residues. J lost 0 bases, V lost 6 bases, and 9 bases had no gene match. The CDR3 nucleotides read TGCAGTGCCTCCCCTCCGGGACAGGGGGCTAACTATGGCTACACCTTC. Amino acid sequence: CSASPPGQGANYGYTF.

The V call is TRBV7-6, the J call TRBJ2-1; D may be TRBD1 (6 bases). Trimming stripped 5 bases from V and 3 bases from J, with 23 bases between. Germline assignment: CDR1 SGHVS and CDR2 FNYEAQ. This CDR3 comprises 18 residues. The CDR3 reads CASSLPDTAGASYNEQFF. DNA of the CDR3: TGTGCCAGCAGCCTCCCGGACACAGCAGGGGCGAGCTACAATGAGCAGTTCTTC.

This clonotype was counted ten times or more. In DNA, the CDR3 is TGTGCCAGCAGCTTAAGCGGGAAATCCTACGAGCAGTACTTC. Amino acids: CASSLSGKSYEQYF. The V gene is TRBV7-9, the J gene TRBJ2-7, with 7 bases lining up with TRBD2. Germline lookup yields CDR1 SEHNR and CDR2 FQNEAQ (reference sequence). CDR3 size: 14 residues. V lost 2 bases and J lost 1; bases outside the gene matches: 2.